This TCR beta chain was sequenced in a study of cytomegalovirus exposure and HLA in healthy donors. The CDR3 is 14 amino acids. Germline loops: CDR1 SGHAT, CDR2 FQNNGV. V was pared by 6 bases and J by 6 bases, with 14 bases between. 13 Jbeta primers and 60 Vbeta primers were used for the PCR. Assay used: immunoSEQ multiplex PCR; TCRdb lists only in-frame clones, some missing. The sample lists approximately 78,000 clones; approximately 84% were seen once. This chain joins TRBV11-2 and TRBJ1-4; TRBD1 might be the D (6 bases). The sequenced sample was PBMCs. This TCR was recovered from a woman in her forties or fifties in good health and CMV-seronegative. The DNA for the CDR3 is TGTGCCAGCAGTAGACAGGAGAAACATGAAAAACTGTTTTTT. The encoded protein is CASSRQEKHEKLFF. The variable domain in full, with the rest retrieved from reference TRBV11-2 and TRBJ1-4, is EAGVAQSPRYKIIEKRQSVAFWCNPISGHATLYWYQQILGQGPKLLIQFQNNGVVDDSQLPKDRFSAERLKGVDSTLKIQPAKLEDSAVYLCASSRQEKHEKLFFGSGTQLSVL.